Below, 3 T cell receptor beta chains from the same sample are listed, as sequenced in a study of early T cells in non-severe SARS-CoV-2 infection. TCRdb passed the 5' RACE reads through MiXCR, listing each CDR3 protein once. Of roughly 55,000 distinct CDR3 sequences in the sample, 6.2% were seen once. The sample consisted of whole blood. The receptor set was obtained from an adult who was a healthcare worker with PCR-confirmed SARS-CoV-2 infection or an uninfected control (not recorded which).

This clonotype turned up a few times. The chain has TRBV14 and TRBJ1-6, with D perhaps matching TRBD1 (5 bases). Trimming shortened V by 4 bases and J by 7 bases, and 17 bases separated the two germline ends. CDR3 length equals 16 residues. CDR1 and CDR2 from the germline V gene are SGHDN and FVKESK. The CDR3, as DNA: TGTGCCAGCAGCCTCACACCCCTGCGGGGGAATTCACCCCTCCACTTT. Translated, it gives CASSLTPLRGNSPLHF.

This clonotype has a count of ten or more. This chain links TRBV7-6 with TRBJ2-1, with a weak D call TRBD1 (6 bases). Trimming pared 4 bases from V and 3 bases from J, leaving 10 bases between. Germline CDR1 SGHVS, CDR2 FNYEAQ. The CDR3 runs 14 residues. CDR3 bases: TGTGCCAGCAGCTACACGGACAGCTACAATGAGCAGTTCTTC. Encoded protein: CASSYTDSYNEQFF.

This clonotype was observed many times. The chain recombines TRBV7-2 with TRBJ2-7; D is undetermined. In germline, CDR1 is SGHTA, CDR2 FQGNSA. V was trimmed by 5 bases and J by 10 bases, leaving 12 bases between them. The CDR3 is 11 amino acids. The CDR3 loop is CASSPFTNQYF. In nucleotides, the CDR3 is TGTGCCAGCAGCCCGTTCACCAACCAGTACTTC.